Listed below are T cell receptor beta chains from one sample, sequenced in a study of beta chain features in type 1 diabetes. The table came from immunoSEQ multiplex PCR; TCRdb's copy has only in-frame clones and leaves some out. Counted here are approximately 84,000 clones, roughly a third occurring once; the ten biggest clones make up roughly 0.44%. Material: stem cell memory CD4+ T cells from blood. The receptors derive from a woman under 30 in good health. Both conserved end residues are part of each CDR3. D genes are given only for firm matches. Not all rows give a size; the values are once, few, many and, for expanded clones, a class.

size: few
D: .
length: 14
V: TRBV5-6
J: TRBJ2-4
CDR3: CASERGMAKNIQYF
DNA: TGTGCCAGCGAGAGGGGGATGGCCAAAAACATTCAGTACTTC

size: few
D: TRBD1
length: 16
V: TRBV30
J: TRBJ1-6
CDR3: CAWSSDRGLYGSPLHF
DNA: TGTGCCTGGTCTTCGGACAGGGGGCTGTATGGATCACCCCTCCACTTT

size: .
D: TRBD1
length: 14
V: TRBV2
J: TRBJ1-4
CDR3: CASSHGQDGEKLFF
DNA: TGTGCCAGCAGTCACGGACAGGATGGAGAAAAACTGTTTTTT

size: .
D: .
length: 14
V: TRBV6-5
J: TRBJ2-7
CDR3: CASSYSYRSYEQYF
DNA: TGTGCCAGCAGTTACTCGTACAGATCCTACGAGCAGTACTTC

size: .
D: .
length: 16
V: TRBV15
J: TRBJ2-3
CDR3: CATSSGAWKSADTQYF
DNA: TGTGCCACCAGCAGTGGAGCGTGGAAGTCGGCAGATACGCAGTATTTT

size: .
D: TRBD1
length: 16
V: TRBV19
J: TRBJ2-6
CDR3: CASSATGGTGANVLTF
DNA: TGTGCCAGTAGTGCCACAGGGGGCACTGGGGCCAACGTCCTGACTTTC

size: .
D: .
length: 12
V: TRBV5-1
J: TRBJ2-1
CDR3: CASSLQGSTTVF
DNA: TGCGCCAGCAGCTTACAGGGCAGTACCACGGTCTTC

size: few
D: TRBD1
length: 17
V: TRBV4-2
J: TRBJ1-6
CDR3: CASSQGPGQPVGSPLHF
DNA: TGTGCCAGCAGCCAGGGCCCGGGACAGCCGGTTGGGTCACCCCTCCACTTT

size: .
D: TRBD2
length: 16
V: TRBV5-1
J: TRBJ2-5
CDR3: CASSYSGGMYQETQYF
DNA: TGCGCCAGCAGTTACAGCGGGGGGATGTACCAAGAGACCCAGTACTTC

size: .
D: TRBD1
length: 14
V: TRBV14
J: TRBJ1-4
CDR3: CASSFRTGGEKLFF
DNA: TGTGCCAGCAGCTTCAGGACAGGGGGTGAAAAACTGTTTTTT

size: .
D: .
length: 14
V: TRBV18
J: TRBJ1-1
CDR3: CASSQQGLNTEAFF
DNA: TGTGCCAGCTCCCAGCAGGGGCTGAACACTGAAGCTTTCTTT

size: .
D: TRBD2
length: 15
V: TRBV10-3
J: TRBJ2-1
CDR3: CAIRSGLAQRDEQFF
DNA: TGTGCCATCAGATCGGGACTAGCGCAACGAGATGAGCAGTTCTTC

size: .
D: .
length: 15
V: TRBV7-2
J: TRBJ2-7
CDR3: CASSFPPRGSYEQYF
DNA: TGTGCCAGCAGCTTCCCGCCTAGGGGATCCTACGAGCAGTACTTC

size: .
D: .
length: 15
V: TRBV9
J: TRBJ2-4
CDR3: CASSPRSGAKNIQYF
DNA: TGTGCCAGCAGCCCAAGGTCAGGAGCCAAAAACATTCAGTACTTC

size: .
D: .
length: 15
V: TRBV5-1
J: TRBJ2-7
CDR3: CASSEQGSSSYEQYF
DNA: TGCGCCAGCAGCGAACAGGGTTCAAGCTCCTACGAGCAGTACTTC

size: .
D: .
length: 15
V: TRBV15
J: TRBJ1-1
CDR3: CATSRDPGGNTEAFF
DNA: TGTGCCACCAGCAGAGATCCGGGAGGGAACACTGAAGCTTTCTTT

size: .
D: TRBD1
length: 15
V: TRBV18
J: TRBJ2-7
CDR3: CASSPGQGLVNEQYF
DNA: TGTGCCAGCTCACCGGGACAGGGCCTCGTCAACGAGCAGTACTTC

size: few
D: .
length: 14
V: TRBV10-3
J: TRBJ1-3
CDR3: CAISEEPKGNTIYF
DNA: TGTGCCATCAGTGAGGAGCCGAAGGGAAACACCATATATTTT

size: few
D: TRBD1
length: 18
V: TRBV4-1
J: TRBJ2-2
CDR3: CASSRRGTGESYTGELFF
DNA: TGCGCCAGCAGCCGCCGGGGGACAGGGGAAAGTTACACCGGGGAGCTGTTTTTT

size: .
D: .
length: 14
V: TRBV30
J: TRBJ1-5
CDR3: CAWSGSYSNQPQHF
DNA: TGTGCCTGGAGTGGCTCCTATAGCAATCAGCCCCAGCATTTT

size: .
D: .
length: 13
V: TRBV18
J: TRBJ2-4
CDR3: CASSPAGINIQYF
DNA: TGTGCCAGCTCACCGGCAGGTATCAACATTCAGTACTTC

size: few
D: .
length: 11
V: TRBV6-1
J: TRBJ1-2
CDR3: CASSERYGYTF
DNA: TGTGCCAGCAGTGAACGGTATGGCTACACCTTC

size: few
D: .
length: 12
V: TRBV2
J: TRBJ2-4
CDR3: CASRVGREAQYF
DNA: TGTGCCAGCAGGGTTGGTAGGGAGGCTCAGTACTTC

size: .
D: .
length: 11
V: TRBV29-1
J: TRBJ1-2
CDR3: CSVLDTYGYTF
DNA: TGCAGCGTATTGGACACCTATGGCTACACCTTC

size: .
D: .
length: 14
V: TRBV2
J: TRBJ1-5
CDR3: CASSENSGNQPQHF
DNA: TGTGCCAGCAGTGAAAACAGTGGGAATCAGCCCCAGCATTTT

size: .
D: TRBD1
length: 15
V: TRBV15
J: TRBJ1-1
CDR3: CATSRGDRADPEAFF
DNA: TGTGCCACCAGCAGAGGGGACAGGGCGGACCCTGAAGCTTTCTTT

size: few
D: .
length: 16
V: TRBV2
J: TRBJ1-6
CDR3: CASSEVPGPGDSPLHF
DNA: TGTGCCAGCAGTGAAGTTCCGGGACCAGGGGATTCACCCCTCCACTTT